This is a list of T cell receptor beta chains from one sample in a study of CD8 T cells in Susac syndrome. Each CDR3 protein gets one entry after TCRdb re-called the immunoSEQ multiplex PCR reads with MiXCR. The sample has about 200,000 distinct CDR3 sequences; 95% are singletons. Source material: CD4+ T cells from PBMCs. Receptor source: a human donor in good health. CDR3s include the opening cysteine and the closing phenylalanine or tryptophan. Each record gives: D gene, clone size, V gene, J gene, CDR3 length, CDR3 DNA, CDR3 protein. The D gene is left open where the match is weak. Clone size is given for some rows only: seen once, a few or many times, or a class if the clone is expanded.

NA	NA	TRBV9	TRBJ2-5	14	TGTGCCAGCAGCGCCTCCGCAGGTACGGGGGCCCAGTACTTC	CASSASAGTGAQYF
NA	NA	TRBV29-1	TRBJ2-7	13	TGCAGCGTTGGCGGCAGGAGCTCCTACGAGCAGTACTTC	CSVGGRSSYEQYF
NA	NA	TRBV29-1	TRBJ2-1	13	TGCAGCGTCGCCCGCGTTGGGACCAATGAGCAGTTCTTC	CSVARVGTNEQFF
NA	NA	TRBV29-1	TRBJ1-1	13	TGCAGCGTGCTGGATCTAAAGGACACTGAAGCTTTCTTT	CSVLDLKDTEAFF
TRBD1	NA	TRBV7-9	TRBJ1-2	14	TGTGCCAGCAGGGCCCGACAGGGGATCTATGGCTACACCTTC	CASRARQGIYGYTF
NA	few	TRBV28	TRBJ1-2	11	TGTGCCAGCAGTGGTGGCTTTGGCTACACCTTC	CASSGGFGYTF
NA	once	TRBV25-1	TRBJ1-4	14	TGTGCCAGCAGTGAATCTGGGGGAGGTGAAAAACTGTTTTTT	CASSESGGGEKLFF
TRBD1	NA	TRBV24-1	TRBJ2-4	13	TGTGCCACCAGTGGACAGGGGAAGAACATTCAGTACTTC	CATSGQGKNIQYF
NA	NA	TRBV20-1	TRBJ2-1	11	TGCAGTCCCGGGCCCTCCAATGAGCAGTTCTTC	CSPGPSNEQFF
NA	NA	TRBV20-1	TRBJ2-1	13	TGCAGTGCTATGACTAAGAGCTACAATGAGCAGTTCTTC	CSAMTKSYNEQFF
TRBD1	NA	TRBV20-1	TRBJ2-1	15	TGCAGTGCTAGTGTGCCGGGACAGGACTACAATGAGCAGTTCTTC	CSASVPGQDYNEQFF
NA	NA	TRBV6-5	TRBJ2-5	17	TGTGCCAGCAGTTACTCTCCAGCGGCCAACCTTCAAGAGACCCAGTACTTC	CASSYSPAANLQETQYF
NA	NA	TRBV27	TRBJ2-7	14	TGTGCCAGCAGGGCCGCAAGGACTACCTACGAGCAGTACTTC	CASRAARTTYEQYF
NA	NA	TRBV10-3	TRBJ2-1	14	TGTGCCGTTCGGACAGTGTCCGAGAACAATGAGCAGTTCTTC	CAVRTVSENNEQFF
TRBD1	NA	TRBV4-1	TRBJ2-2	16	TGCGCCAGCAGCCAAGGGTGGGGACAGGGAATCGGGGAGCTGTTTTTT	CASSQGWGQGIGELFF